These 29 T cell receptor beta chains were sequenced from one sample in a study of T cell clonality in common variable immunodeficiency. These TCRs are of unknown antigen specificity. Study-wide results and caveats: Common variable immunodeficiency TCR beta sequences reportedly had fewer deletions and N-nucleotide insertions.

Generated by immunoSEQ multiplex PCR, the TCRdb table keeps only in-frame clones and is missing some. Altogether fewer than 25,000 clones were found in the sample, and no singletons occur. Material: peripheral blood mononuclear cells. All receptors derive from a human donor with common variable immunodeficiency.

A remark on this clone: Read sequence stops 3 residues before the CDR3 end, and the germline J gene provides the missing end. The rearrangement links TRBV7-6 to TRBJ2-7, with D possibly TRBD1 on 6 matching bases. The ends were cut back, 0 bases at V and 2 bases at J, with 14 bases in the middle. Germline V gene data show CDR1 as SGHVS and CDR2 as FNYEAQ. This CDR3 is built from 16 residues. CDR3 protein: CASSLAAGDVPYEQYF. The CDR3 DNA, read in part, is TGTGCCAGCAGCTTAGCGGCAGGGGACGTCCCCTACGAG.

As regards this clone: Sequencing ends 3 residues short of the CDR3 end; the germline J gene provides the rest. This chain joins TRBV30 and TRBJ1-1; D not resolved. This CDR3 is built from 11 residues. Germline V lookup: CDR1 GTSNPN, CDR2 SVGIG (reference sequence). V lost 1 base and J lost 7, with 7 bases in between. The CDR3 bases that were read are TGTGCCTGGAGTGCCGGTAATGAA. Translated, it gives CAWSAGNE. The complete CDR3 reads CAWSAGNEAFF.

Regarding this clone: Read sequence stops 3 residues before the CDR3 end, and the germline J gene provides the missing end. The V and J genes are TRBV19 and TRBJ1-5; D remains ambiguous. The CDR3 is 17 residues long. V was trimmed by 0 bases and J by 3 bases, leaving 15 bases between them. The germline gives CDR1 LNHDA, CDR2 SQIVND (reference sequence). The part of the CDR3 DNA that was read is TGTGCCAGTAGTATAGATCAAAACGACGGGTACAATCAGCCC. Translated: CASSIDQNDGYNQP. The CDR3, in full, reads CASSIDQNDGYNQPQHF. Full variable domain (remainder filled in from reference TRBV19 and TRBJ1-5): DGGITQSPKYLFRKEGQNVTLSCEQNLNHDAMYWYRQDPGQGLRLIYYSQIVNDFQKGDIAEGYSVSREKKESFPLTVTSAQKNPTAFYLCASSIDQNDGYNQPQHFGDGTRLSIL.

This clone has just a few counts. The DNA ends 3 residues before the CDR3 does, and the rest of the CDR3 is filled in from the germline J gene. V usage is TRBV19 and J usage is TRBJ1-5, with TRBD1 matching over 9 bases. V was pared by 2 bases and J by 3 bases, with 11 bases of the junction left unmatched. Per germline, CDR1 LNHDA and CDR2 SQIVND (reference sequence). This CDR3 is built from 18 residues. Partial CDR3 DNA: TGTGCCAGTAGTATAAAACCGGGACAGGGTGGTTTCAATCAGCCC. Translated: CASSIKPGQGGFNQP. The whole CDR3 region reads CASSIKPGQGGFNQPQHF.

In its sample, this clone was seen a few times. The read ends 3 residues early relative to the CDR3; the germline J gene fills the gap. The V call is TRBV7-9, the J call TRBJ2-3, with a weak D call TRBD2 (6 bases). V gave up 1 base and J gave up 2 bases, with 10 bases separating them. This CDR3 is built from 15 residues. Germline V gene data show CDR1 as SEHNR and CDR2 as FQNEAQ (reference sequence). The sequenced part of the CDR3 DNA is TGTGCCAGCAGCTTAGAGGGACTCCCCACAGATACG. Its translation: CASSLEGLPTDT. The CDR3 reads in full as CASSLEGLPTDTQYF.

The CDR3: CASSPQAGGEDEQFF. CDR3 DNA, as far as it was read: TGTGCCAGCTCACCACAAGCGGGGGGTGAGGATGAG. The chain combines TRBV18 with TRBJ2-1; 9 positions agree with TRBD2. The read is 3 residues too short to cover the CDR3 end, so that end is filled in from the germline J gene. The CDR3 is 15 residues long. Germline V gene sequence: CDR1 KGHSH, CDR2 LQKENI. The trim removed 1 base at V and 8 bases at J, leaving 6 bases unmatched.

The sample holds a few counts of this clone. The sequenced fragment ends 3 residues before the CDR3 boundary, so the rest is inferred from the germline J gene. The chain carries TRBV7-9 and TRBJ1-2; D is uncertain. From germline, CDR1 is SEHNR and CDR2 FQNEAQ (reference sequence). The CDR3 is 11 amino acids. The DNA read from the CDR3 is TGTGCCAGCAGTTCAGGTGGCGGC. Encoded protein: CASSSGGG. The complete CDR3 reads CASSSGGGYTF. Drawing the rest from reference TRBV7-9 and TRBJ1-2, the complete variable domain is DTGVSQNPRHKITKRGQNVTFRCDPISEHNRLYWYRQTLGQGPEFLTYFQNEAQLEKSRLLSDRFSAERPKGSFSTLEIQRTEQGDSAMYLCASSSGGGYTFGSGTRLTVV.

This clone was counted ten times or more. The read terminates 3 residues ahead of where the CDR3 ends, so the germline J gene completes it. The chain employs TRBV7-8 and TRBJ2-2; possibly TRBD1 for D (5 bases). The CDR3 totals 15 residues. Germline loops: CDR1 SGHVS, CDR2 FQNEAQ. The V gene lost 3 bases and the J gene lost 2 bases, with 10 bases spanning the gap. CDR3 protein: CASSFSQGNTGELFF. The CDR3 bases that were read are TGTGCCAGCAGCTTTAGTCAGGGCAACACCGGGGAG.

The table lists this clone with a few counts. The read halts 3 residues ahead of the CDR3 end, with the missing end drawn from the germline J gene. Within the sample, other DNA sequences also encode this same CDR3. The chain is built from TRBV19 and TRBJ1-5; a possible D gene is TRBD1 (6 bases). The CDR3 loop spans 14 amino acids. The V end lost 7 bases, the J end lost 2 bases, and 12 bases lay between the germline ends. Per germline, CDR1 LNHDA and CDR2 SQIVND (reference sequence). CDR3 bases read: TGTGCCAGTAACAACAGGGTTGGCAATCAGCCC. As protein: CASNNRVGNQP. The whole CDR3 protein reads CASNNRVGNQPQHF.

Note on this clone: The CDR3 end lies 3 residues beyond the end of the read and is filled in from the germline J gene. This rearrangement joins TRBV7-3 to TRBJ2-2; weak D call: TRBD2 (6 bases). V gave up 4 bases and J gave up 8 bases, with 11 bases separating them. CDR3 length: 13 amino acids. The germline V gene has CDR1 SGHTA and CDR2 FQGTGA. The sequenced CDR3 bases are TGTGCCAGCAGCTCGACTAGAGTTGGGGAG. It encodes CASSSTRVGE. The whole CDR3 protein reads CASSSTRVGELFF.

This clone was recorded at least ten times. A junction boundary mismatches the germline segment, possibly from a read error. Read coverage stops 3 residues before the CDR3 terminus; the germline J gene supplies the remainder. Other DNA sequences in the sample encode the same CDR3. The chain carries TRBV6-4 and TRBJ2-1; TRBD2 aligns across 11 bases. This CDR3 spans 15 amino acids. Germline CDR1 and CDR2: MRHNA and SNTAGT. Incomplete CDR3 DNA: TGTGCCAGTAGTGAAACTAGCGGGAGTAAAGATGAG. This sequence encodes CASSETSGSKDE. The whole CDR3 sequence reads CASSETSGSKDEQFF.

This clone showed up just a few times. CDR3 DNA (partial): TGTGCCAGCAGTTTCCCCGCGGGGGGCCTAAACACCGGGGAG. It encodes CASSFPAGGLNTGE. The whole CDR3 protein reads CASSFPAGGLNTGELFF. The chain carries TRBV6-2 or TRBV6-3 and TRBJ2-2; 8 nucleotides agree with TRBD2. The CDR3 end falls 3 residues outside the read, so it is completed with the germline J gene. The germline V gene has CDR1 MNHEY and CDR2 SVGEGT. The ends lost 4 bases at V and 2 bases at J; junction bases unmatched: 9. The CDR3 contains 17 residues.

This clone appeared a few times. The read gets to within 3 residues of the CDR3 end, and the germline J gene fills in the rest. V gene TRBV2 combines with J gene TRBJ1-5, with 12 bases fitting TRBD1. Germline V CDR1 and CDR2: SNHLY, FYNNEI. V was pared by 7 bases and J by 8 bases, with 9 bases of the junction left unmatched. The CDR3 contains 15 residues. CDR3: CASTKGTGGLEPQHF. CDR3 DNA, as far as it was read: TGTGCCAGCACAAAGGGGACAGGGGGCTTGGAGCCC. Variable domain in full (rest from reference TRBV2 and TRBJ1-5): EPEVTQTPSHQVTQMGQEVILRCVPISNHLYFYWYRQILGQKVEFLVSFYNNEISEKSEIFDDQFSVERPDGSNFTLKIRSTKLEDSAMYFCASTKGTGGLEPQHFGDGTRLSIL.

Concerning this clone: Coverage ceases 3 residues before the CDR3 finishes, and the germline J gene fills in the end. The chain uses TRBV19 and TRBJ2-7; TRBD2 matches 7 bases. The CDR3 has 15 residues. V lost 2 bases, J lost 3 bases, and 7 bases stayed unmatched. Germline V CDR1 and CDR2: LNHDA, SQIVND (reference sequence). The sequenced CDR3 bases are TGTGCCAGTAGTATAACGGGAGGACTTGTCTACGAG. Protein product: CASSITGGLVYE. The entire CDR3 reads CASSITGGLVYEQYF.

This clone is medium-sized within its sample. The CDR3 end lies 3 residues beyond the end of the read and is filled in from the germline J gene. The chain recombines TRBV5-5 with TRBJ1-1, with D perhaps TRBD1 (6 bases). The germline V and J ends were trimmed by 4 bases and 0 bases, with 13 bases remaining between them. The CDR3 covers 15 residues. Per the germline V gene, CDR1 is SGHKS and CDR2 is YYEKEE (reference sequence). CDR3 loop: CASSPRRTVNTEAFF. The CDR3 DNA, read in part, is TGTGCCAGCAGCCCAAGGAGGACAGTGAACACTGAA.

In regard to this clone: The sequenced fragment ends 3 residues before the CDR3 boundary, so the rest is inferred from the germline J gene. This chain joins TRBV7-8 and TRBJ2-3, with D hard to call. In germline, CDR1 is SGHVS, CDR2 FQNEAQ. The length of the CDR3 is 15 residues. The sequenced part of the CDR3 DNA is TGTGCCAGCAGCCCCGGTGGTACCCGGTCTATGACG. This codes for CASSPGGTRSMT. The full CDR3 reads CASSPGGTRSMTQYF.

This clone appeared a few times. The read halts 3 residues ahead of the CDR3 end, with the missing end drawn from the germline J gene. This rearrangement joins TRBV7-6 to TRBJ2-2; perhaps TRBD2 as D (7 bases). The V gene lost 11 bases and the J gene lost 7 bases, with 20 bases spanning the gap. Germline V gives CDR1 SGHVS, CDR2 FNYEAQ. The CDR3 is made up of 14 amino acids. The CDR3 bases that were read are TGTGCCTCCCTATTAGGGGGGGCTGGCGGGGAG. Its translation is CASLLGGAGGE. In full, the CDR3 reads CASLLGGAGGELFF.

Turning to this clone: Read sequence stops 3 residues before the CDR3 end, and the germline J gene provides the missing end. The chain has TRBV19 and TRBJ1-5; 12 nucleotides match TRBD1. Germline trimming cut 2 bases from V and 6 bases from J; bases unmatched to any gene: 5. This CDR3 is 16 amino acids long. CDR1 and CDR2 from the germline V gene are LNHDA and SQIVND (reference sequence). The CDR3 bases that were read are TGTGCCAGTAGTATACAAGGGACAGGGGGCAGTCAGCCC. Residues: CASSIQGTGGSQP. The whole CDR3 is CASSIQGTGGSQPQHF. Together with reference TRBV19 and TRBJ1-5, the CDR3 gives the full variable domain: DGGITQSPKYLFRKEGQNVTLSCEQNLNHDAMYWYRQDPGQGLRLIYYSQIVNDFQKGDIAEGYSVSREKKESFPLTVTSAQKNPTAFYLCASSIQGTGGSQPQHFGDGTRLSIL.

This clone was seen a few times. The read falls 3 residues short of the CDR3 end, and the missing part is taken from the germline J gene. The chain employs TRBV18 and TRBJ1-2; 10 positions agree with TRBD1. The CDR3 loop spans 14 amino acids. V lost 3 bases and J lost 7; bases outside the gene matches: 5. Per germline, CDR1 KGHSH and CDR2 LQKENI. The CDR3 loop is CASSPTGQGLGYTF. The DNA read from the CDR3 is TGTGCCAGCTCACCTACGGGACAGGGGCTTGGC.

This clone came up a few times. The CDR3 goes on 3 residues after the read ends, and that part is filled in from the germline J gene. This rearrangement joins TRBV7-9 to TRBJ2-7; tentative D call: TRBD1 (6 bases). V lost 5 bases to trimming and J lost 6 bases, with 20 bases between them. The CDR3 is made up of 15 amino acids. Germline loops: CDR1 SEHNR, CDR2 FQNEAQ (reference sequence). The part of the CDR3 DNA that was read is TGTGCCAGCAGCGCCGAGGGAACAGGGTGGCCCGAG. Translated, it gives CASSAEGTGWPE. The full CDR3 protein reads CASSAEGTGWPEQYF.

With regard to this clone: Coverage ceases 3 residues before the CDR3 finishes, and the germline J gene fills in the end. The chain is built from TRBV29-1 and TRBJ1-2; TRBD1 aligns across 9 bases. This CDR3 region has 16 residues. With V trimmed by 4 bases and J by 4 bases, 13 bases remained unmatched. Looked up from germline, CDR1 is SQVTM and CDR2 is ANQGSEA. The sequenced part of the CDR3 DNA is TGCAGCGTTGCCCCCCTTCCGGGACAGGGAGTCTATGGC. It translates to CSVAPLPGQGVYG. The CDR3, in full, reads CSVAPLPGQGVYGYTF.

This clone was seen a handful of times. The observed sequence ends 3 residues before the CDR3 terminus, with the missing tail filled in from the germline J gene. The chain combines TRBV19 with TRBJ1-2; D perhaps matches TRBD1 (6 bases). The CDR3 extends over 15 amino acids. Germline V gives CDR1 LNHDA, CDR2 SQIVND (reference sequence). Trimming took off 3 bases at V and 2 bases at J, with 13 bases between the two ends. Incomplete CDR3 DNA: TGTGCCAGTAGTATTCTCCCAGGGGCCAACTATGGC. Its protein is CASSILPGANYG. The entire CDR3 protein is CASSILPGANYGYTF.

This clone has at least ten counts. The read ends 3 residues before the CDR3 terminus; that terminus is restored from the germline J gene. The V and J genes are TRBV7-3 and TRBJ2-5, with D perhaps assigned TRBD1 or TRBD2 (5 bases each). Looked up from germline, CDR1 is SGHTA and CDR2 is FQGTGA. The CDR3 totals 14 residues. Deletions cut 5 bases from V and 4 bases from J, with 14 bases between. CDR3 DNA (partial): TGTGCCAGCAGCCCCGAGGGGCTGGTAGAGACC. Translating it yields CASSPEGLVET. The whole CDR3 reads CASSPEGLVETQYF.

To note about this clone: Coverage ceases 3 residues before the CDR3 finishes, and the germline J gene fills in the end. The chain links TRBV18 to TRBJ2-5; TRBD2 might be the D (5 bases). Per the germline V gene, CDR1 is KGHSH and CDR2 is LQKENI. Trimming took 1 base from V and 5 from J, leaving 8 bases between them. The CDR3 extends over 13 amino acids. The CDR3 sequence: CASSPRGWETQYF. CDR3 DNA, as far as it was read: TGTGCCAGCTCACCACGAGGGTGGGAGACC.

Worth noting for this clone: From the germline J gene comes the end of the CDR3, since the read stops 3 residues before it. The genes are TRBV19 and TRBJ2-3, with TRBD1 matching 9 bases. Germline values: CDR1 LNHDA, CDR2 SQIVND (reference sequence). V lost 5 bases and J lost 6; bases outside the gene matches: 9. This CDR3 region has 15 residues. CDR3 DNA (partial): TGTGCCAGTAGTCTCATAGGGACAGGGATGGATACG. It translates to CASSLIGTGMDT. The full CDR3 protein is CASSLIGTGMDTQYF. The full variable domain, its missing parts supplied by reference TRBV19 and TRBJ2-3, is DGGITQSPKYLFRKEGQNVTLSCEQNLNHDAMYWYRQDPGQGLRLIYYSQIVNDFQKGDIAEGYSVSREKKESFPLTVTSAQKNPTAFYLCASSLIGTGMDTQYFGPGTRLTVL.

This clone was picked up a small number of times. The missing CDR3 end, 3 residues past where the read stops, is filled in from the germline J gene. V is TRBV7-3 and J is TRBJ2-2; D is uncertain. Germline values: CDR1 SGHTA, CDR2 FQGTGA. The CDR3 extends over 17 amino acids. With 5 bases removed from V and 0 bases from J, the gap between germline ends came to 16 bases. Incomplete CDR3 DNA: TGTGCCAGCAGCATGTCCCTTGGCAACGCGAACACCGGGGAG. This encodes CASSMSLGNANTGE. Given in full, the CDR3 is CASSMSLGNANTGELFF.

In the case of this clone: The read ends 3 residues shy of where the CDR3 ends; the end is completed using the germline J gene. J is TRBJ2-7 and V is TRBV13; a possible D gene is TRBD1 (6 bases). Germline values: CDR1 PRHDT, CDR2 FYEKMQ (reference sequence). V was trimmed by 4 bases and J by 4 bases, leaving 8 bases between them. CDR3 length: 12 amino acids. The DNA read from the CDR3 is TGTGCCAGCAGCTCTACAGGGTACGAG. It codes for CASSSTGYE. The full CDR3 reads CASSSTGYEQYF.

This clone occurred many times. The DNA read from the CDR3 is TGTGCCAGCTCACCGACAGGAGAGCAAGAGACC. The encoded protein is CASSPTGEQET. The CDR3, in full, reads CASSPTGEQETQYF. The genes are TRBV18 and TRBJ2-5, with a possible D match to TRBD1 (6 bases). From the germline J gene comes the end of the CDR3, since the read stops 3 residues before it. CDR3 length equals 14 residues. V shed 3 bases and J shed 2 bases, with 10 bases lying between them. The germline V gene has CDR1 KGHSH and CDR2 LQKENI.

This clone has more than one count but fewer than ten. Sequencing ends 3 residues short of the CDR3 end; the germline J gene provides the rest. The V gene is TRBV2, the J gene TRBJ2-4, with a tentative D call TRBD2 (5 bases). Deletions cut 7 bases from V and 5 bases from J, with 12 bases between. CDR1 and CDR2 from the germline V gene are SNHLY and FYNNEI. The CDR3 extends over 13 amino acids. The sequenced CDR3 bases are TGTGCCAGCAAGAGGGTTGTGGAAAACATT. This gives the protein CASKRVVENI. The entire CDR3 protein is CASKRVVENIQYF.